This record concerns one TCR beta chain sequence. Its target is unknown. Germline V gene sequence: CDR1 LNHDA, CDR2 SQIVND (reference sequence). With 8 bases removed from V and 6 bases from J, the gap between germline ends came to 17 bases. This CDR3 contains 14 residues. Libraries were prepared by immunoSEQ multiplex PCR; TCRdb keeps only in-frame clonotypes and omits some of them. The data contain under 400,000 clones, roughly 85% of them singletons. The sample originates from a study of cytomegalovirus exposure and HLA in healthy donors. Study-level points and caveats: The authors listed 180 or so TCR beta chains as cytomegalovirus-associated. Accounts indicate the classifier identified cytomegalovirus status with strong specificity and sensitivity. The tendency of first-cohort TCR clusters to co-occur in the 120 or so validation repertoires was identified by a subsequent analysis. Testing in vitro showed three CMV-associated chains specific for CMV antigens.

Sequenced material: PBMCs. The chain has TRBV19 and TRBJ2-1, with a weak D call TRBD2 (6 bases). This sequence originates from a woman aged 18-35 years in good health and CMV-seronegative. The chain's CDR3 is CASSAGTYPNEQFF. The DNA for the CDR3 is TGTGCCAGTTCTGCCGGGACTTATCCCAATGAGCAGTTCTTC.